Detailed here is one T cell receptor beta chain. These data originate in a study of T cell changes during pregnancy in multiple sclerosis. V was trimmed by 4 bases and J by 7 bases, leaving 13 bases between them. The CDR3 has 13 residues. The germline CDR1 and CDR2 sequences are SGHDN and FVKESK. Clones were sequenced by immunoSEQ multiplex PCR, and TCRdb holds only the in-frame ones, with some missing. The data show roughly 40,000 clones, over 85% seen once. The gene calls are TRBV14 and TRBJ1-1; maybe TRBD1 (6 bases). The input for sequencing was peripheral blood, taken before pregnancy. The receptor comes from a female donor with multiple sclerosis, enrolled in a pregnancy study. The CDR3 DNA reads TGTGCCAGCAGCCGACAACAGGGCCTTGAAGCTTTCTTT. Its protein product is CASSRQQGLEAFF.